A single sample gave rise to the 27 T cell receptor beta chains below, sequenced in a study of early T cells in non-severe SARS-CoV-2 infection (dated by TCRdb to the early 2020s). The library relied on 5' RACE. Reads for this sample came from a NextSeq 500. TCRdb reworked the public reads: Q25 trimming with fastp, MiXCR clone assembly, productive beta chains retained. Entries that share a CDR3 protein sequence are merged under the most common genes and DNA. This sample gives tens of thousands of distinct CDR3 sequences in total; 5% to 7.5% of them show up just once. More than 5% of the sample is in the top ten clones. This specimen consisted of whole blood, obtained at baseline. These receptors came from an adult who was a healthcare worker with PCR-confirmed SARS-CoV-2 infection or an uninfected control (not recorded which).

This clonotype was seen ten or more times. V and J are TRBV20-1 and TRBJ2-3; no reliable D call. The V end lost 4 bases, the J end lost 6 bases, and 17 bases lay between the germline ends. Germline CDR1 reads DFQATT; CDR2 reads SNEGSKA (reference sequence). The CDR3 contains 14 residues. CDR3 in DNA: TGCAGTGCTAAAGGTAGTCAGGTAGTTGATACGCAGTATTTT. It translates to CSAKGSQVVDTQYF.

The sample holds many counts of this clonotype. The rearrangement joins TRBV20-1 to TRBJ1-4; D uncertain. This CDR3 region has 14 residues. The ends were cut back, 6 bases at V and 8 bases at J, with 19 bases in the middle. CDR1 and CDR2 from the germline V gene are DFQATT and SNEGSKA (reference sequence). CDR3 nucleotide sequence: TGCAGTGCCACAGCAGACAATTTGTACGAAAAACTGTTTTTT. It is translated as CSATADNLYEKLFF.

Many counts were recorded for this clonotype. V is TRBV12-3 or TRBV12-4 and J is TRBJ2-7; no definite D call. V dropped 6 bases and J dropped 0 bases, with 12 bases sitting between them. This CDR3 has 14 residues. As DNA, the CDR3 is TGTGCCAGCAGGCCGGTCTACAGCTCCTACGAGCAGTACTTC. Its translation: CASRPVYSSYEQYF.

This clonotype was found a few times. The rearrangement links TRBV12-3 or TRBV12-4 to TRBJ2-5; no clear D gene. Trimming pared 7 bases from V and 1 base from J, leaving 10 bases between. The CDR3 extends over 13 amino acids. The chain's CDR3 is CASILGPQETQYF. The DNA for the CDR3 is TGTGCCAGCATTCTGGGTCCCCAAGAGACCCAGTACTTC.

V gene TRBV29-1 combines with J gene TRBJ2-5; the match to TRBD2 covers 9 bases. CDR3 length: 12 amino acids. Germline V gene data show CDR1 as SQVTM and CDR2 as ANQGSEA. The junction had 1 base not matched to a gene; V was cut back by 4 bases and J by 4 bases. CDR3 protein: CSVGRGGETQYF. CDR3 coding DNA: TGCAGCGTTGGGCGGGGGGGAGAGACCCAGTACTTC.

Many counts were recorded for this clonotype. The CDR3 bases are TGTGCCAGCAGCCCTCCCGGCCCCTTTGGGGAGACCCAGTACTTC. Amino acid sequence: CASSPPGPFGETQYF. The rearrangement uses TRBV7-9 and TRBJ2-5; D not resolved. Per the germline V gene, CDR1 is SEHNR and CDR2 is FQNEAQ (reference sequence). The CDR3 length is 15 residues. Between the trimmed V and J ends, which lost 5 bases and 5 bases, there was a span of 18 bases.

In its sample, this clonotype was seen a few times. The chain has TRBV7-2 and TRBJ1-5; D not certain. Deletions cut 1 base from V and 1 base from J, with 8 bases between. The germline V gene encodes CDR1 SGHTA and CDR2 FQGNSA. The CDR3 is made up of 15 amino acids. In DNA, the CDR3 is TGTGCCAGCAGCTTAGGTGGGAAAAGCAATCAGCCCCAGCATTTT. Amino acids: CASSLGGKSNQPQHF.

The V call is TRBV6-2 or TRBV6-3, the J call TRBJ2-2; the D call may be TRBD1 or TRBD2 (5 bases each). The germline V gene has CDR1 MNHEY and CDR2 SVGEGT. CDR3 size: 15 residues. V lost 8 bases to trimming and J lost 4 bases, with 17 bases between them. CDR3 sequence reads: CASGGLRRTTGELFF. CDR3 bases: TGTGCCAGCGGGGGTTTACGGCGAACCACCGGGGAGCTGTTTTTT.

The chain employs TRBV2 and TRBJ2-1; D is perhaps TRBD1 (6 bases). Germline CDR1 SNHLY, CDR2 FYNNEI. The CDR3 runs 14 residues. V was clipped by 5 bases and J by 3 bases, with 11 bases between them. The CDR3 DNA reads TGTGCCAGCAGTACCCAAGGGGGCTACAATGAGCAGTTCTTC. Protein product: CASSTQGGYNEQFF.

Remarks on this clonotype: A single base separates this from a much larger clone, so it may be a read error. CDR3 loop: CANSPGPNTEAFF. In nucleotides, the CDR3 is TGTGCCAACAGCCCCGGACCGAACACTGAAGCTTTCTTT. The V and J genes are TRBV9 and TRBJ1-1, with D uncertain. The CDR3 extends over 13 amino acids. Germline-derived CDR1 and CDR2 are SGDLS and YYNGEE.

This clonotype came up many times. V and J are TRBV11-2 and TRBJ2-7; 12 bases fit TRBD2. Losses at the gene ends were 4 bases for V and 2 bases for J; bases not matched to a gene: 6. Germline V gives CDR1 SGHAT, CDR2 FQNNGV. The CDR3 runs to 16 residues. CDR3 sequence: CASSSRLAGETYEQYF. The CDR3 nucleotides read TGTGCCAGCAGCTCACGACTAGCGGGGGAGACCTACGAGCAGTACTTC.

CDR3 protein: CASSLAHETAQRGANVLTF. CDR3 DNA: TGCGCCAGCAGCTTGGCCCACGAGACAGCGCAAAGGGGGGCCAACGTCCTGACTTTC. The chain links TRBV5-1 to TRBJ2-6, with D possibly being TRBD1 (5 bases). The CDR3 sequence is 19 residues long. Germline-derived CDR1 and CDR2 are SGHRS and YFSETQ. The V end lost 0 bases, the J end lost 4 bases, and 20 bases lay between the germline ends.

The chain couples TRBV6-5 to TRBJ2-7; D unresolved. Per the germline V gene, CDR1 is MNHEY and CDR2 is SVGAGI. The ends were cut back, 8 bases at V and 5 bases at J, with 7 bases in the middle. The CDR3 extends over 10 amino acids. CDR3 nucleotides: TGTGCCAGCGGGTACCACGAGCAGTACTTC. Protein sequence: CASGYHEQYF.

This clonotype was detected ten times or more. This chain uses TRBV9 with TRBJ2-3, with D maybe TRBD2 (5 bases). V was shortened by 0 bases and J by 0 bases, with 8 bases between the two germline ends. CDR3 length: 15 residues. Looked up from germline, CDR1 is SGDLS and CDR2 is YYNGEE. This CDR3 reads CASSVGASSTDTQYF. The CDR3 nucleotides are TGTGCCAGCAGCGTAGGGGCTAGCAGCACAGATACGCAGTATTTT.

This clonotype was counted ten times or more. The rearrangement uses TRBV20-1 and TRBJ2-7, with a possible D match to TRBD2 (6 bases). Trimming left V 6 bases short and J 6 bases short, with 15 bases between. The V gene's germline CDR1 is DFQATT and CDR2 SNEGSKA (reference sequence). There are 12 residues in the CDR3. CDR3 region: CSAGGASREQYF. Here the CDR3 DNA reads TGCAGTGCGGGGGGAGCGAGCCGCGAGCAGTACTTC.

This clonotype showed up many times. A read error may produce the germline difference seen at one junction end. This chain joins TRBV6-5 and TRBJ2-3; D is uncertain. Per germline, CDR1 MNHEY and CDR2 SVGAGI. The CDR3 is 12 residues long. CDR3 sequence: CASSDSTDTQYF. The CDR3 DNA reads TGTGCCAGCAGTGACTCCACAGATACGCAGTATTTT.

This clonotype was counted only a few times. This could be a read error, since a much larger clone is one nucleotide away. The chain recombines TRBV6-7 with TRBJ2-2; D is unclear. TRBV6-7 is placed among ORFs of uncertain function. The CDR3 consists of 12 residues. V gave up 4 bases and J gave up 2 bases, with 2 bases separating them. The DNA of the CDR3 is TGTGCCAGCAGTTTTAACACCGGGGAGCTGTTTTTT. Protein product: CASSFNTGELFF.

This clonotype was counted many times. The genes are TRBV4-3 and TRBJ2-3; 7 nucleotides line up with TRBD2. Germline V gene data show CDR1 as LGHNA and CDR2 as YSLEER. The CDR3 covers 15 residues. Trimming at V came to 0 bases and at J to 8 bases, leaving 8 bases not matched to a gene. In DNA, the CDR3 is TGCGCCAGCAGCCAAGAACCACGGGGGGTGGGTACGCAGTATTTT. Amino acids: CASSQEPRGVGTQYF.

This clonotype was recorded a few times. The chain carries TRBV5-1 and TRBJ2-1; D may be TRBD1 or TRBD2 (6 bases each). V was shortened by 2 bases and J by 6 bases, with 15 bases between the two germline ends. The CDR3 contains 15 residues. Germline loops: CDR1 SGHRS, CDR2 YFSETQ. The CDR3: CASSFGGAEINEQFF. CDR3 sequence (DNA): TGCGCCAGCAGCTTCGGGGGCGCGGAGATCAATGAGCAGTTCTTC.

DNA of the CDR3: TGTGCCAGCAGCCTAGGGGAGAGACGATACGAGCAGTACTTC. Protein: CASSLGERRYEQYF. The chain is built from TRBV7-9 and TRBJ2-7; D tentatively fits TRBD1 or TRBD2 (5 bases each). Germline V gene lookup returns CDR1 SEHNR and CDR2 FQNEAQ (reference sequence). The CDR3 is 14 residues long. The V and J ends lost 5 bases and 4 bases respectively, with 15 bases between them.

This chain links TRBV5-1 with TRBJ2-1; 7 nucleotides match TRBD1. Looked up from germline, CDR1 is SGHRS and CDR2 is YFSETQ. J was trimmed by 7 bases and V by 1 base; bases with no gene match: 8. The CDR3 runs to 15 residues. CDR3 DNA sequence: TGCGCCAGCAGCTTGTTGACAGGGTCTGTGAATGAGCAGTTCTTC. Translated: CASSLLTGSVNEQFF.

V is TRBV18 and J is TRBJ1-1; 8 bases fit TRBD1. CDR1 is KGHSH, CDR2 LQKENI, per germline. Trimming removed 2 bases from V and 5 bases from J; junction bases left unmatched: 7. CDR3 length: 15 residues. CDR3 residues: CASSPKNRGGTEAFF. The CDR3 coding sequence is TGTGCCAGCTCACCAAAGAACAGGGGGGGTACTGAAGCTTTCTTT.

There are a few counts of this clonotype. In this CDR3 the conserved last residue, phenylalanine or tryptophan, is missing, so a read error is likely. Because the CDR3's place on the DNA is in doubt, the DNA is left out and the CDR3 is given as listed by TCRdb. The V call is TRBV27, the J call TRBJ2-7. The CDR3 comprises 8 residues, both ends counted. Germline CDR1 MNHEY, CDR2 SMNVEV (reference sequence). The CDR3 protein is CASSLRLL.

In this sample, this clonotype turned up many times. V gene TRBV28 combines with J gene TRBJ1-5; D is unresolved. CDR1 and CDR2 (germline): MDHEN, SYDVKM. V gave up 4 bases and J gave up 6 bases, with 16 bases separating them. The CDR3 extends over 15 amino acids. The CDR3 protein is CASSSSGGLGQPQHF. As DNA, the CDR3 is TGTGCCAGCAGTTCCTCTGGCGGGCTGGGTCAGCCCCAGCATTTT.

The genes are TRBV28 and TRBJ2-3; 7 nucleotides agree with TRBD2. The CDR3 is 15 residues long. Germline V gene sequence: CDR1 MDHEN, CDR2 SYDVKM. Trimming at V came to 6 bases and at J to 2 bases, leaving 8 bases not matched to a gene. The CDR3 reads CASSRWGRATDTQYF. The DNA for the CDR3 is TGTGCCAGCAGCCGCTGGGGGAGGGCCACAGATACGCAGTATTTT.

In its sample, this clonotype was seen many times. DNA of the CDR3: TGTGCCAGCAGTCTTGGCCATACATATGGCTACACCTTC. Protein product: CASSLGHTYGYTF. This chain links TRBV6-5 with TRBJ1-2; D is ambiguous. CDR1 is MNHEY and CDR2 is SVGAGI in the germline V gene. The CDR3 extends over 13 amino acids. V shed 5 bases and J shed 5 bases, with 12 bases lying between them.

The chain employs TRBV7-2 and TRBJ2-7; weak D call: TRBD2 (5 bases). Trimming stripped 0 bases from V and 2 bases from J, with 20 bases between. Germline V lookup: CDR1 SGHTA, CDR2 FQGNSA. CDR3 length equals 18 residues. The CDR3 coding sequence is TGTGCCAGCAGCTTAGCGTGGGGAGCCAAAAGGTCCACCTACGAGCAGTACTTC. Protein: CASSLAWGAKRSTYEQYF.